This is a list of T cell receptor beta chains from one sample in a study of T and B cells in COVID-19 patients. From the multiplex PCR reads, TCRdb called clonotypes with MiXCR, one entry per CDR3 protein. The sample lists tens of thousands of distinct CDR3 sequences; roughly 27% were seen once. Input material: blood. The receptors were sampled from a human donor who had recovered from COVID-19. CDR3s include the opening cysteine and the closing phenylalanine or tryptophan. Fields, in order: D gene, V gene, J gene, clone size, CDR3 protein, CDR3 DNA. A D gene is named only where the DNA matches it firmly. Only part of the rows carry a size: once, few, many, or a class if the clone is expanded.

d_gene: NA; v_gene: TRBV29-1; j_gene: TRBJ1-6; abundance: medium-sized; CDR3aa: CSVGTDYNSPLHF; CDR3nt: TGCAGCGTTGGGACGGACTATAATTCACCCCTCCACTTT
d_gene: NA; v_gene: TRBV27; j_gene: TRBJ2-7; abundance: NA; CDR3aa: CASRRGSYEQYF; CDR3nt: TGTGCCAGCAGGAGGGGATCCTACGAGCAGTACTTC
d_gene: TRBD1; v_gene: TRBV5-4; j_gene: TRBJ2-7; abundance: many; CDR3aa: CASSLKGATHEQYF; CDR3nt: TGTGCCAGCAGCTTGAAGGGGGCAACTCACGAGCAGTACTTC
d_gene: TRBD2; v_gene: TRBV5-4; j_gene: TRBJ2-3; abundance: NA; CDR3aa: CASSLDGSAGATDTQYF; CDR3nt: TGTGCCAGCAGCTTGGATGGCTCGGCGGGAGCCACAGATACGCAGTATTTT
d_gene: TRBD1; v_gene: TRBV12-3/TRBV12-4; j_gene: TRBJ1-6; abundance: NA; CDR3aa: CASSPDRVAWSSYNSPLHF; CDR3nt: TGTGCCAGCAGTCCAGACAGGGTGGCCTGGAGCTCCTATAATTCACCCCTCCACTTT
d_gene: TRBD1; v_gene: TRBV6-1; j_gene: TRBJ2-1; abundance: NA; CDR3aa: CASSYSTPGQGRNEQFF; CDR3nt: TGTGCCAGCAGTTACTCTACCCCGGGACAGGGGCGAAATGAGCAGTTCTTC
d_gene: NA; v_gene: TRBV18; j_gene: TRBJ2-7; abundance: many; CDR3aa: CASSPPGSHEQYF; CDR3nt: TGTGCCAGCTCACCCCCCGGCAGCCACGAGCAGTACTTC
d_gene: TRBD2; v_gene: TRBV19; j_gene: TRBJ2-3; abundance: NA; CDR3aa: CASRTAGGPTDTQYF; CDR3nt: TGTGCCAGTAGAACAGCGGGGGGACCCACAGATACGCAGTATTTT
d_gene: NA; v_gene: TRBV12-3/TRBV12-4; j_gene: TRBJ1-2; abundance: NA; CDR3aa: CASRHGTQAYGYTF; CDR3nt: TGTGCCAGCAGACACGGGACCCAGGCGTATGGCTACACCTTC
d_gene: NA; v_gene: TRBV27; j_gene: TRBJ2-3; abundance: few; CDR3aa: CASSPYGGASDTQYF; CDR3nt: TGTGCCAGCAGTCCCTATGGGGGGGCATCAGATACGCAGTATTTT
d_gene: TRBD1; v_gene: TRBV5-8; j_gene: TRBJ2-5; abundance: NA; CDR3aa: CASSLATGLGETQYF; CDR3nt: TGTGCCAGCAGCTTGGCGACAGGGCTAGGTGAGACCCAGTACTTC
d_gene: NA; v_gene: TRBV6-5; j_gene: TRBJ1-2; abundance: medium-sized; CDR3aa: CASSYDVLTGYTF; CDR3nt: TGTGCCAGCAGTTACGATGTGCTGACTGGCTACACCTTC
d_gene: TRBD1; v_gene: TRBV5-1; j_gene: TRBJ2-5; abundance: few; CDR3aa: CASSWDGQGTQYF; CDR3nt: TGCGCCAGCAGCTGGGACGGACAGGGGACCCAGTACTTC
d_gene: NA; v_gene: TRBV27; j_gene: TRBJ2-3; abundance: medium-sized; CDR3aa: CASSLGALSTDTQYF; CDR3nt: TGTGCCAGCAGTTTGGGGGCGCTGAGCACAGATACGCAGTATTTT
d_gene: TRBD1; v_gene: TRBV5-5; j_gene: TRBJ2-7; abundance: few; CDR3aa: CASSSGTGVPYEQYF; CDR3nt: TGTGCCAGCAGCTCCGGGACAGGGGTTCCCTACGAGCAGTACTTC
d_gene: TRBD1; v_gene: TRBV5-1; j_gene: TRBJ1-2; abundance: NA; CDR3aa: CASSLGQPGGNGYTF; CDR3nt: TGCGCCAGCAGCTTGGGCCAGCCAGGGGGGAATGGCTACACCTTC
d_gene: TRBD2; v_gene: TRBV6-8; j_gene: TRBJ2-7; abundance: few; CDR3aa: CANHTGTSCFEQYF; CDR3nt: TGTGCCAACCATACCGGGACTAGCTGTTTCGAGCAGTACTTC
d_gene: NA; v_gene: TRBV6-1; j_gene: TRBJ2-3; abundance: NA; CDR3aa: CASRLREKPSRADTQYF; CDR3nt: TGTGCCAGCAGACTCCGGGAAAAACCAAGTAGAGCAGATACGCAGTATTTT
d_gene: NA; v_gene: TRBV18; j_gene: TRBJ2-7; abundance: few; CDR3aa: CASSPMSSFFYEQYF; CDR3nt: TGTGCCAGCTCACCAATGTCCAGCTTCTTCTACGAGCAGTACTTC
d_gene: NA; v_gene: TRBV5-5; j_gene: TRBJ1-2; abundance: NA; CDR3aa: CASSLEGGYGYTF; CDR3nt: TGTGCCAGCAGCTTGGAAGGGGGCTATGGCTACACCTTC
d_gene: NA; v_gene: TRBV12-3/TRBV12-4; j_gene: TRBJ2-7; abundance: few; CDR3aa: CASTTNPAGRNEQYF; CDR3nt: TGTGCCAGCACTACAAATCCGGCTGGGCGAAACGAGCAGTACTTC
d_gene: NA; v_gene: TRBV6-5; j_gene: TRBJ2-3; abundance: many; CDR3aa: CASSYSGETDTQYF; CDR3nt: TGTGCCAGCAGTTACTCGGGCGAGACAGATACGCAGTATTTT
d_gene: TRBD2; v_gene: TRBV7-9; j_gene: TRBJ2-1; abundance: NA; CDR3aa: CATQGLAGVNEQFF; CDR3nt: TGTGCCACCCAGGGACTAGCGGGAGTCAATGAGCAGTTCTTC
d_gene: NA; v_gene: TRBV12-3/TRBV12-4; j_gene: TRBJ2-5; abundance: few; CDR3aa: CASSLNRGQRAGAQETQYF; CDR3nt: TGTGCCAGCAGTTTAAACAGGGGGCAGCGAGCGGGGGCTCAAGAGACCCAGTACTTC
d_gene: NA; v_gene: TRBV27; j_gene: TRBJ2-7; abundance: NA; CDR3aa: CATTRGDTYEQYF; CDR3nt: TGTGCCACCACCAGGGGGGATACCTACGAGCAGTACTTC
d_gene: TRBD2; v_gene: TRBV10-3; j_gene: TRBJ2-1; abundance: few; CDR3aa: CAISESGSGGSNEQFF; CDR3nt: TGTGCCATCAGTGAGTCGGGTAGCGGGGGTTCCAATGAGCAGTTCTTC
d_gene: NA; v_gene: TRBV20-1; j_gene: TRBJ2-2; abundance: NA; CDR3aa: CSARGETGELFF; CDR3nt: TGCAGTGCCAGGGGCGAGACCGGGGAGCTGTTTTTT
d_gene: NA; v_gene: TRBV6-5; j_gene: TRBJ2-2; abundance: many; CDR3aa: CASSWRTGELFF; CDR3nt: TGTGCCAGCAGTTGGAGAACCGGGGAGCTGTTTTTT
d_gene: NA; v_gene: TRBV7-9; j_gene: TRBJ2-4; abundance: NA; CDR3aa: CASSLVDIQYF; CDR3nt: TGTGCCAGCAGCTTAGTTGACATTCAGTACTTC
d_gene: NA; v_gene: TRBV19; j_gene: TRBJ1-6; abundance: NA; CDR3aa: CASNPRGADYNSPLHF; CDR3nt: TGTGCCAGTAACCCTCGGGGGGCGGATTATAATTCACCCCTCCACTTT
d_gene: TRBD1; v_gene: TRBV15; j_gene: TRBJ1-2; abundance: NA; CDR3aa: CATSFGQGGLYGYTF; CDR3nt: TGTGCCACCAGCTTTGGACAGGGCGGCCTCTATGGCTACACCTTC
d_gene: NA; v_gene: TRBV5-5; j_gene: TRBJ1-1; abundance: NA; CDR3aa: CASSLWARGEAFF; CDR3nt: TGTGCCAGCAGCTTGTGGGCCCGTGGAGAAGCTTTCTTT
d_gene: NA; v_gene: TRBV19; j_gene: TRBJ1-1; abundance: NA; CDR3aa: CASTLLAGGRNTEAFF; CDR3nt: TGTGCCAGTACCCTACTAGCGGGGGGCAGGAACACTGAAGCTTTCTTT
d_gene: NA; v_gene: TRBV29-1; j_gene: TRBJ2-7; abundance: medium-sized; CDR3aa: CSIWDSEQYF; CDR3nt: TGCAGCATTTGGGACTCTGAGCAGTACTTC
d_gene: NA; v_gene: TRBV5-6; j_gene: TRBJ2-7; abundance: NA; CDR3aa: CASSPRGTSYEQYF; CDR3nt: TGTGCCAGCAGCCCACGAGGGACCTCCTACGAGCAGTACTTC
d_gene: NA; v_gene: TRBV6-5; j_gene: TRBJ2-3; abundance: NA; CDR3aa: CASSYSVESTDTQYF; CDR3nt: TGTGCCAGCAGTTACTCGGTAGAGTCCACAGATACGCAGTATTTT
d_gene: NA; v_gene: TRBV20-1; j_gene: TRBJ1-6; abundance: NA; CDR3aa: CSARKPSTGKDSPLHF; CDR3nt: TGCAGTGCTAGGAAGCCCTCGACAGGAAAGGATTCACCCCTCCACTTT
d_gene: TRBD1; v_gene: TRBV30; j_gene: TRBJ2-3; abundance: medium-sized; CDR3aa: CALGTGGTDTQYF; CDR3nt: TGTGCCTTAGGGACAGGGGGCACAGATACGCAGTATTTT
d_gene: NA; v_gene: TRBV30; j_gene: TRBJ2-5; abundance: few; CDR3aa: CAWSVFPQETQYF; CDR3nt: TGTGCCTGGAGTGTGTTTCCTCAAGAGACCCAGTACTTC
d_gene: NA; v_gene: TRBV6-5; j_gene: TRBJ1-2; abundance: NA; CDR3aa: CASSPGQTHSYGYTF; CDR3nt: TGTGCCAGCAGCCCCGGACAGACGCATAGCTATGGCTACACCTTC
d_gene: TRBD1; v_gene: TRBV30; j_gene: TRBJ1-5; abundance: NA; CDR3aa: CAWSAGRGLQPQHF; CDR3nt: TGTGCCTGGAGTGCGGGCAGGGGGCTTCAGCCCCAGCATTTT
d_gene: TRBD2; v_gene: TRBV12-3/TRBV12-4; j_gene: TRBJ2-1; abundance: NA; CDR3aa: CASRTSGSDEQFF; CDR3nt: TGTGCCAGCAGGACTAGCGGGAGTGATGAGCAGTTCTTC
d_gene: TRBD2; v_gene: TRBV6-2/TRBV6-3; j_gene: TRBJ2-7; abundance: NA; CDR3aa: CAGSMGRASEQYF; CDR3nt: TGTGCCGGTTCGATGGGGAGGGCCAGCGAGCAGTACTTC
d_gene: NA; v_gene: TRBV29-1; j_gene: TRBJ2-1; abundance: medium-sized; CDR3aa: CSVDSYEQFF; CDR3nt: TGCAGCGTGGACTCGTATGAGCAGTTCTTC
d_gene: NA; v_gene: TRBV6-5; j_gene: TRBJ2-4; abundance: NA; CDR3aa: CASSSELAKNIQYF; CDR3nt: TGTGCCAGCAGTTCGGAATTAGCCAAAAACATTCAGTACTTC
d_gene: NA; v_gene: TRBV6-5; j_gene: TRBJ1-6; abundance: medium-sized; CDR3aa: CASSYQGASPLHF; CDR3nt: TGTGCCAGCAGTTACCAGGGTGCCTCACCCCTCCACTTT
d_gene: NA; v_gene: TRBV30; j_gene: TRBJ2-5; abundance: many; CDR3aa: CAWYRKGAGIMTQYF; CDR3nt: TGTGCCTGGTATCGTAAGGGGGCGGGGATTATGACCCAGTACTTC
d_gene: NA; v_gene: TRBV19; j_gene: TRBJ2-7; abundance: medium-sized; CDR3aa: CASSILAANTYEQYF; CDR3nt: TGTGCCAGTAGTATACTGGCAGCAAATACCTACGAGCAGTACTTC
d_gene: NA; v_gene: TRBV19; j_gene: TRBJ2-2; abundance: NA; CDR3aa: CASSIVGAGAFTGELFF; CDR3nt: TGTGCCAGTAGTATAGTTGGGGCGGGGGCATTCACCGGGGAGCTGTTTTTT
d_gene: TRBD1; v_gene: TRBV30; j_gene: TRBJ1-6; abundance: NA; CDR3aa: CAWSDKWDSSYNSPLHF; CDR3nt: TGTGCCTGGAGCGACAAATGGGACAGCTCCTATAATTCACCCCTCCACTTT
d_gene: NA; v_gene: TRBV15; j_gene: TRBJ1-1; abundance: few; CDR3aa: CATSRAGTANTEAFF; CDR3nt: TGTGCCACCAGCAGGGCCGGGACGGCGAACACTGAAGCTTTCTTT
d_gene: TRBD1; v_gene: TRBV30; j_gene: TRBJ1-1; abundance: few; CDR3aa: CAWSGQGSSVAEAFF; CDR3nt: TGTGCCTGGTCGGGACAGGGGTCTTCAGTCGCTGAAGCTTTCTTT
d_gene: TRBD1; v_gene: TRBV24-1; j_gene: TRBJ2-3; abundance: once; CDR3aa: CATSGGQGSDTQYF; CDR3nt: TGTGCCACCAGTGGGGGACAGGGATCAGATACGCAGTATTTT
d_gene: NA; v_gene: TRBV30; j_gene: TRBJ2-1; abundance: few; CDR3aa: CAWSGLADYNEQFF; CDR3nt: TGTGCCTGGAGTGGATTAGCGGACTACAATGAGCAGTTCTTC
d_gene: NA; v_gene: TRBV6-1; j_gene: TRBJ2-7; abundance: NA; CDR3aa: CAISSRTEGEQYF; CDR3nt: TGTGCCATCAGTTCACGGACGGAGGGGGAGCAGTACTTC
d_gene: TRBD1; v_gene: TRBV5-1; j_gene: TRBJ1-2; abundance: NA; CDR3aa: CASSWGQGAGYTF; CDR3nt: TGCGCCAGCAGCTGGGGACAGGGGGCTGGCTACACCTTC
d_gene: NA; v_gene: TRBV5-4; j_gene: TRBJ1-6; abundance: few; CDR3aa: CASSQGHLSYNSPLHF; CDR3nt: TGTGCCAGCAGCCAGGGACATCTCTCCTATAATTCACCCCTCCACTTT
d_gene: TRBD1; v_gene: TRBV11-1; j_gene: TRBJ2-7; abundance: NA; CDR3aa: CASSTGADQYF; CDR3nt: TGTGCCAGCTCTACAGGGGCCGATCAGTACTTC
d_gene: TRBD2; v_gene: TRBV13; j_gene: TRBJ2-1; abundance: many; CDR3aa: CASSLTGGAFYVNNEQFF; CDR3nt: TGTGCCAGCAGCTTAACCGGGGGGGCCTTTTACGTAAACAATGAGCAGTTCTTC
d_gene: NA; v_gene: TRBV5-6; j_gene: TRBJ2-3; abundance: NA; CDR3aa: CASSFSSTDTQYF; CDR3nt: TGCGCCAGCAGCTTCTCTAGCACAGATACGCAGTATTTT